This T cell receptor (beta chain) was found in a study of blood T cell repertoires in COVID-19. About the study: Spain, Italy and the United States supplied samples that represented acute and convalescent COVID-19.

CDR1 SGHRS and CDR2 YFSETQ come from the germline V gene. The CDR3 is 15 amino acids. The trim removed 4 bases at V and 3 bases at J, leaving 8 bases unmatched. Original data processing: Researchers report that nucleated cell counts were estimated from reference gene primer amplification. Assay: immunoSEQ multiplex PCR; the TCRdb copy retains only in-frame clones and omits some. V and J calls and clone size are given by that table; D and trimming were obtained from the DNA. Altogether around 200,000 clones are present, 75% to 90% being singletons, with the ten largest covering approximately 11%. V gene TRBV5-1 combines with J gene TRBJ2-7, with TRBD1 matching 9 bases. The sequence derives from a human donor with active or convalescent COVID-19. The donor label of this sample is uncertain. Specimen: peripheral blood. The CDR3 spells CASSVSGQGNYEQYF. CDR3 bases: TGCGCCAGCAGCGTCTCGGGACAGGGAAACTACGAGCAGTACTTC.